Below are 10 T cell receptor beta chains sequenced from a single sample in a study of CD8 T cells in ankylosing spondylitis. Overall study results and limits: For ankylosing spondylitis blood, a TCR beta motif of 8 or 9 highly homologous variants appeared characteristic.

From the 5' RACE reads, TCRdb called clonotypes with MiXCR, one entry per CDR3 protein. The sample lists some 220,000 distinct CDR3 sequences, just under 7.5% seen once, with over 12% in the top ten. The antigens these receptors bind are not known. Sequenced input: blood, either unsorted or a sorted T cell fraction (not recorded which). These TCRs come from a male donor with ankylosing spondylitis.

This clonotype was observed a few times. The chain employs TRBV18 and TRBJ1-1; unclear D gene. The CDR3 length is 15 residues. V was cut by 6 bases and J by 10 bases, with 24 bases left in between. In germline, CDR1 is KGHSH, CDR2 LQKENI. The CDR3 DNA is TGTGCCAGCTCCCCTGAGAGGAGGAGTCGCCCGGCAGCTTTCTTT. Amino acid sequence: CASSPERRSRPAAFF.

In its sample, this clonotype was seen many times. The chain recombines TRBV7-8 with TRBJ2-3; perhaps TRBD1 as D (5 bases). Deletions cut 7 bases from V and 5 bases from J, with 16 bases between. The CDR3 runs 14 residues. The germline CDR1 and CDR2 sequences are SGHVS and FQNEAQ. CDR3 loop: CASTISGHGDTQYF. The CDR3 region has the DNA TGTGCCAGCACGATATCAGGGCATGGAGATACGCAGTATTTT.

This clonotype was observed many times. The genes are TRBV9 and TRBJ2-7; D is uncertain. Per the germline V gene, CDR1 is SGDLS and CDR2 is YYNGEE. The CDR3 is 14 amino acids. V lost 0 bases to trimming and J lost 4 bases, with 11 bases between them. The CDR3 nucleotides are TGTGCCAGCAGCGTAGCCGCCGGGCGATACGAGCAGTACTTC. Translation gives CASSVAAGRYEQYF. Supplemented by reference TRBV9 and TRBJ2-7, the full variable domain reads DSGVTQTPKHLITATGQRVTLRCSPRSGDLSVYWYQQSLDQGLQFLIQYYNGEERAKGNILERFSAQQFPDLHSELNLSSLELGDSALYFCASSVAAGRYEQYFGPGTRLTVT.

This clonotype has ten or more counts. This rearrangement joins TRBV5-1 to TRBJ2-6; TRBD1 might be the D (6 bases). The CDR3 extends over 16 amino acids. V dropped 4 bases and J dropped 0 bases, with 11 bases sitting between them. The germline gives CDR1 SGHRS, CDR2 YFSETQ. As DNA, the CDR3 is TGCGCCAGCAGCGCTGACAGGTACTCTGGGGCCAACGTCCTGACTTTC. It codes for CASSADRYSGANVLTF. Full variable domain (missing parts from reference TRBV5-1 and TRBJ2-6): KAGVTQTPRYLIKTRGQQVTLSCSPISGHRSVSWYQQTPGQGLQFLFEYFSETQRNKGNFPGRFSGRQFSNSRSEMNVSTLELGDSALYLCASSADRYSGANVLTFGAGSRLTVL.

This clonotype was picked up a small number of times. The chain combines TRBV9 with TRBJ2-1; TRBD1 matches 9 bases. Germline CDR1 SGDLS, CDR2 YYNGEE. The CDR3 is made up of 15 amino acids. The V and J ends lost 4 bases and 3 bases, in that order; junction bases with no gene match: 5. The CDR3 region has the DNA TGTGCCAGCAGCCCCGAGGGACAGGGCTACAATGAGCAGTTCTTC. Translating gives CASSPEGQGYNEQFF.

This clonotype was detected many times. The J gene is TRBJ2-1, the V gene TRBV6-1, with D maybe TRBD1 (5 bases). Germline values: CDR1 MNHNS, CDR2 SASEGT. The ends were cut back, 8 bases at V and 3 bases at J, with 14 bases in the middle. This CDR3 spans 14 amino acids. DNA for the CDR3: TGTGCCAGCGTCCCAGGGCCAAACTACAATGAGCAGTTCTTC. This sequence encodes CASVPGPNYNEQFF.

This clonotype has ten or more counts. V gene TRBV25-1 combines with J gene TRBJ2-1; 10 bases are a match to TRBD2. There are 14 residues in the CDR3. V was clipped by 5 bases and J by 9 bases; unmatched bases: 7. Germline V gene lookup returns CDR1 MGHDK and CDR2 SYGVNS. CDR3 in DNA: TGTGCCAGCAGTCCACTAGCGGGAAGAGGTGAGCAGTTCTTC. Translating gives CASSPLAGRGEQFF.

This clonotype was recorded many times. The rearrangement uses TRBV6-1 and TRBJ1-5; 7 nucleotides line up with TRBD1. The CDR3 spans 15 residues. Germline V gene sequence: CDR1 MNHNS, CDR2 SASEGT. The trim removed 7 bases at V and 4 bases at J, leaving 10 bases unmatched. The CDR3 nucleotides read TGTGCCAGCACCCCGAGGCAGGGGGGGAATCAGCCCCAGCATTTT. Protein sequence: CASTPRQGGNQPQHF.

This clonotype occurred a few times. The chain couples TRBV4-1 to TRBJ1-1; perhaps TRBD1 as D (6 bases). CDR1 is MGHRA, CDR2 YSYEKL, per germline. V was cut by 0 bases and J by 4 bases, with 15 bases left in between. CDR3 size: 16 residues. The CDR3 loop is CASSQEWGGRVTEAFF. The CDR3 nucleotides are TGCGCCAGCAGCCAAGAATGGGGGGGGCGGGTCACTGAAGCTTTCTTT.

The chain joins TRBV6-5 to TRBJ1-2; tentative D call: TRBD1 (5 bases). The CDR3 length is 13 residues. The germline V gene has CDR1 MNHEY and CDR2 SVGAGI. Trimming took 4 bases from V and 6 from J, leaving 12 bases between them. The CDR3 region is CASSFGGVDGYTF. CDR3 DNA sequence: TGTGCCAGCAGTTTCGGGGGAGTCGATGGCTACACCTTC.